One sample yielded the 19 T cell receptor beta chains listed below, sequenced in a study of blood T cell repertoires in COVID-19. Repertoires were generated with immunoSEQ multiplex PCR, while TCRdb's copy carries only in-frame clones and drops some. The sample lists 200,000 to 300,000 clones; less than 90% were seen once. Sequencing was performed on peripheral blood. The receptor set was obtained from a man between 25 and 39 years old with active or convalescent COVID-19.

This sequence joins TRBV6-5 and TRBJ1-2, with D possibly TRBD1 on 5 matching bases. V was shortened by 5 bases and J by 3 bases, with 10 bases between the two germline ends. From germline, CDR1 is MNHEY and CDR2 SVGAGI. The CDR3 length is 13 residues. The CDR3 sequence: CASSLDRDYGYTF. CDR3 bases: TGTGCCAGCAGTCTCGACAGAGACTATGGCTACACCTTC.

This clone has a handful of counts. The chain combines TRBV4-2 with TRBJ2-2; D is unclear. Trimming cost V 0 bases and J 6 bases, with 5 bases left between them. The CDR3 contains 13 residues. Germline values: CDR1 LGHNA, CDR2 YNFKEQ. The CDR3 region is CASSQDKSGELFF. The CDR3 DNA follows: TGTGCCAGCAGCCAAGATAAATCCGGGGAGCTGTTTTTT.

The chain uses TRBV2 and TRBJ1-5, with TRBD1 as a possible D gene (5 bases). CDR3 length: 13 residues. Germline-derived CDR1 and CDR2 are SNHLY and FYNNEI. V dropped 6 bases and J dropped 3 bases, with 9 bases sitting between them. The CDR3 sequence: CASRQDYNQPQHF. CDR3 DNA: TGTGCCAGCAGACAGGATTACAATCAGCCCCAGCATTTT.

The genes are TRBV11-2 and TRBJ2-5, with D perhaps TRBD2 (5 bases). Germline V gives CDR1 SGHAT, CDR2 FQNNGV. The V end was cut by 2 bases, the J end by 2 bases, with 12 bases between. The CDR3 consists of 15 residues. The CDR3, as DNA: TGTGCCAGCAGCTTATCAACGGGGTTTCAAGAGACCCAGTACTTC. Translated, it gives CASSLSTGFQETQYF.

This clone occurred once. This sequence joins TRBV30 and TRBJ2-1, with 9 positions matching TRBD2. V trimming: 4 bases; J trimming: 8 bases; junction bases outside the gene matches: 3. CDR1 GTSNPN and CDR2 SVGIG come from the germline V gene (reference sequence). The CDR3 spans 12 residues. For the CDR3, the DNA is TGTGCCTGGACTAGCGGGGTGCATGAGCAGTTCTTC. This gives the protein CAWTSGVHEQFF.

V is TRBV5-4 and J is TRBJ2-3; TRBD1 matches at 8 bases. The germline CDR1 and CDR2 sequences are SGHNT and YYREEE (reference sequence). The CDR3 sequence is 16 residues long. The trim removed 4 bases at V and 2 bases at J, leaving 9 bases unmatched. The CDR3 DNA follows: TGTGCCAGCAGCGTTGGACAGGGTGGTTTCACAGATACGCAGTATTTT. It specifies CASSVGQGGFTDTQYF.

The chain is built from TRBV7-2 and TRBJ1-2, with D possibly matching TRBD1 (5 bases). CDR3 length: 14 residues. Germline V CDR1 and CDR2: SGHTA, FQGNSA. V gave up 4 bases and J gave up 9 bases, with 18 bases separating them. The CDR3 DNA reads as TGTGCCAGCAGCTCAGAACGGGGGGTCGGACGCTACACCTTC. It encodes CASSSERGVGRYTF.

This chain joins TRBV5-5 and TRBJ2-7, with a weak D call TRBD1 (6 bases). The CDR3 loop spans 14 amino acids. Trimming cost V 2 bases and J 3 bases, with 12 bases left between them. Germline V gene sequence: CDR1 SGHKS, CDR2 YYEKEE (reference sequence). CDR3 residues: CASSFLQGGYEQYF. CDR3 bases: TGTGCCAGCAGCTTCTTACAGGGCGGCTACGAGCAGTACTTC.

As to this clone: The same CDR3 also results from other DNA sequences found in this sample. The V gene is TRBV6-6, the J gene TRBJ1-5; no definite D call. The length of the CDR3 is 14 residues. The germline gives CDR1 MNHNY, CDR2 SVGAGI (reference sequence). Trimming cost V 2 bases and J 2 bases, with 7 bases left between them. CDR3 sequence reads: CASSYPGGNQPQHF. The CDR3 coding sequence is TGTGCCAGCAGTTACCCCGGAGGCAATCAGCCCCAGCATTTT.

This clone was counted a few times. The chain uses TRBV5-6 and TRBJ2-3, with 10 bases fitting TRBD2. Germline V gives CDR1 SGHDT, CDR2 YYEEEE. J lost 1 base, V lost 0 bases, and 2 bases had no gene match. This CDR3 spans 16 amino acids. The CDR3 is CASSLALAGGTDTQYF. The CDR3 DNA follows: TGTGCCAGCAGCTTGGCCCTAGCGGGGGGCACAGATACGCAGTATTTT.

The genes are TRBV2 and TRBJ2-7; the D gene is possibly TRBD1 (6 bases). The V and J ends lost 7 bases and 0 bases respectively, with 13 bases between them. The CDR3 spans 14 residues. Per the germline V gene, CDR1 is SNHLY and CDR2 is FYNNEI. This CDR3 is CASIRDRRSYEQYF. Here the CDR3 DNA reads TGTGCCAGCATTCGAGACAGGCGCTCCTACGAGCAGTACTTC.

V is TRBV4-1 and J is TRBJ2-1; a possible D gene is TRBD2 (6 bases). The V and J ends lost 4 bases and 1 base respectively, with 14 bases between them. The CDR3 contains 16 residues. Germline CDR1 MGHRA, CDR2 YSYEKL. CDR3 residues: CASSRLSGGSYNEQFF. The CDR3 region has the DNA TGCGCCAGCAGCCGCTTGTCCGGGGGTTCCTACAATGAGCAGTTCTTC.

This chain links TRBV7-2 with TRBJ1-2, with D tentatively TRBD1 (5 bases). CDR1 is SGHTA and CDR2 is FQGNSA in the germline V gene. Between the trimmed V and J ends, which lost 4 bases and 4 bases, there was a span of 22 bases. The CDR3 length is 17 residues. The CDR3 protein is CASSSQGGVTGSYGYTF. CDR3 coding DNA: TGTGCCAGCAGCTCCCAGGGAGGCGTTACAGGATCCTATGGCTACACCTTC.

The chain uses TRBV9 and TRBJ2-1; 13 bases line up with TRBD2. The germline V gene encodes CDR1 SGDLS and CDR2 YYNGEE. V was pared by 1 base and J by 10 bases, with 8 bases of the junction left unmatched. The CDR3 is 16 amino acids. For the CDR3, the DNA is TGTGCCAGCAGCGTAACTAGCGGGGGGGCCGTGCGGGAGCAGTTCTTC. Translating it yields CASSVTSGGAVREQFF.

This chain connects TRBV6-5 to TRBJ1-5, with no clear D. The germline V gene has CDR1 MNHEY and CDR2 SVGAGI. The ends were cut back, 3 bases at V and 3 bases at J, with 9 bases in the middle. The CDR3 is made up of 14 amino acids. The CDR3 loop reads CASSYGGPNQPQHF. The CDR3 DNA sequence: TGTGCCAGCAGTTATGGTGGGCCCAATCAGCCCCAGCATTTT.

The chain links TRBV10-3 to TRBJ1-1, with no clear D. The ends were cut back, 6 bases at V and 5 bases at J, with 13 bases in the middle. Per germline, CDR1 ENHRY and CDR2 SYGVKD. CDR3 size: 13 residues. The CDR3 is CAIRPEAGTEAFF. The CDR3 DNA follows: TGTGCCATCAGGCCGGAAGCGGGGACTGAAGCTTTCTTT.

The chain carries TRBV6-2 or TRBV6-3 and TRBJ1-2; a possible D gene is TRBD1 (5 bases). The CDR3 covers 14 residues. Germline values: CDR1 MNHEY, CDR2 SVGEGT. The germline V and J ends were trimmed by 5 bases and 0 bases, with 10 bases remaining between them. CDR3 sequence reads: CASSPTDSNYGYTF. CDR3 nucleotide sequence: TGTGCCAGCAGTCCGACAGACTCTAACTATGGCTACACCTTC.

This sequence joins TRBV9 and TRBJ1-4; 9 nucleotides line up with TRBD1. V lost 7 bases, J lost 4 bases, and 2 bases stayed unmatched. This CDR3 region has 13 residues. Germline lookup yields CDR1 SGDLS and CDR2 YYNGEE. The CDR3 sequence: CASQGQGNEKLFF. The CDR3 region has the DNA TGTGCCAGCCAGGGACAGGGTAATGAAAAACTGTTTTTT.

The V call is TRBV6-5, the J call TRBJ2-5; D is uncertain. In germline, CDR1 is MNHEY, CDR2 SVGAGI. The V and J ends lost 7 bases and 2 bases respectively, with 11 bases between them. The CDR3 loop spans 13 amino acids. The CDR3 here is CASMSTAQETQYF. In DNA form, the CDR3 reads TGTGCCAGCATGTCAACAGCACAAGAGACCCAGTACTTC.